The T cell receptor (beta chain) under discussion was sequenced for a study of T cells in Graves' hyperthyroidism and ophthalmopathy. The trim removed 8 bases at V and 11 bases at J, leaving 6 bases unmatched. Germline CDR1 is MGHDK and CDR2 is SYGVNS. CDR3 length: 11 residues. Uncontrolled infection, other autoimmune disease, pregnancy or lactation excluded patients. Amplification yielded TCR beta CDR3 regions, with RNA transcripts as the source. HTBI primers were used for first-round RT-PCR of the TCR CDR3. TCRdb redid the calling of the multiplex PCR reads with MiXCR, one entry per CDR3 protein. The sample yields hundreds of thousands of distinct CDR3 sequences, more than 45% seen once. Points from the study as a whole: Peripheral blood also featured most of the thyroid clonotypes expanded above 0.001.

About this clonotype itself: Antigen: not known.

The sequence was collected from a woman aged 18-30 years with Graves' hyperthyroidism. This sequence joins TRBV25-1 and TRBJ1-1; 9 bases line up with TRBD1. The sequenced sample was peripheral blood or thyroid tissue (not recorded which). Here the CDR3 DNA reads TGTGCCAGCCTACAGGGGGCCGAGGCTTTCTTT. As protein: CASLQGAEAFF.